These T cell receptor beta chains were read from a single sample in a study of response to subunit inactivated influenza vaccine. TCRdb ran MiXCR on the RT-PCR reads and lists one entry per CDR3 protein. The sample includes approximately 500,000 distinct CDR3 sequences, about 15% seen only once; the top ten take roughly 10%. The sequencing used PBMCs from blood, collected roughly 12 days after vaccination. The receptors were gathered from a man in his forties or fifties who received an inactivated influenza vaccine. The CDR3 runs from the conserved cysteine through the conserved F or W. Fields, in order: CDR3 protein, CDR3 DNA, J gene, D gene, V gene, clone size. The D gene is left open where the match is weak. A clone size is listed for some rows: how often the clone was seen (once, few, many), or a class if it is expanded.

CDR3: CASSQVSSGRLYEQFF
DNA: TGTGCCAGCAGCCAAGTTTCGAGCGGGAGACTGTATGAGCAGTTCTTC
J: TRBJ2-1
D: TRBD2
V: TRBV4-2
size: few

CDR3: CASSLTGSVTGELFF
DNA: TGCGCCAGCAGCTTGACAGGGAGTGTGACCGGGGAGCTGTTTTTT
J: TRBJ2-2
D: -
V: TRBV5-1
size: -

CDR3: CASSPGTGVEGNQPQHF
DNA: TGTGCCAGCTCACCGGGGACAGGGGTGGAAGGCAATCAGCCCCAGCATTTT
J: TRBJ1-5
D: TRBD1
V: TRBV18
size: few

CDR3: CASSPGIATNTGELFF
DNA: TGTGCCAGCAGCCCTGGGATAGCTACGAACACCGGGGAGCTGTTTTTT
J: TRBJ2-2
D: -
V: TRBV12-3/TRBV12-4
size: -

CDR3: CAIGKLGGTDTQYF
DNA: TGTGCCATCGGAAAACTAGGCGGCACAGATACGCAGTATTTT
J: TRBJ2-3
D: -
V: TRBV10-3
size: -

CDR3: CASSRLRGPGHSNYGYTF
DNA: TGTGCCAGCAGCCGATTGCGGGGGCCGGGACATTCTAACTATGGCTACACCTTC
J: TRBJ1-2
D: -
V: TRBV11-1
size: -

CDR3: CASSQPGSRDTQYF
DNA: TGTGCCAGCAGCCAACCCGGGAGTCGAGATACGCAGTATTTT
J: TRBJ2-3
D: -
V: TRBV4-2
size: few

CDR3: CASSREAGQGYQPQHF
DNA: TGTGCCAGCAGCCGAGAAGCGGGACAGGGATATCAGCCCCAGCATTTT
J: TRBJ1-5
D: TRBD1
V: TRBV4-2
size: -

CDR3: CASSLAQTTDTQYF
DNA: TGTGCCAGCAGCTTGGCCCAAACCACAGATACGCAGTATTTT
J: TRBJ2-3
D: -
V: TRBV5-6
size: many

CDR3: CASSLGQYNQPQHF
DNA: TGTGCCAGCAGCTTAGGACAGTACAATCAGCCCCAGCATTTT
J: TRBJ1-5
D: -
V: TRBV7-9
size: many

CDR3: CASSPGTLSSEQFF
DNA: TGTGCCAGCAGCCCCGGGACGCTAAGCAGTGAGCAGTTCTTC
J: TRBJ2-1
D: -
V: TRBV11-2
size: few

CDR3: CASSLNPRGSGHYTF
DNA: TGTGCCAGCAGCTTAAACCCCCGAGGCTCCGGACACTACACCTTC
J: TRBJ1-2
D: -
V: TRBV7-9
size: -

CDR3: CASSLVSSNQPQHF
DNA: TGTGCCAGCAGTTTAGTATCTAGCAATCAGCCCCAGCATTTT
J: TRBJ1-5
D: -
V: TRBV28
size: many

CDR3: CASSLGQARTDTQYF
DNA: TGTGCTAGCAGCTTAGGGCAGGCACGCACAGATACGCAGTATTTT
J: TRBJ2-3
D: -
V: TRBV7-7
size: -

CDR3: CAWSAASGAYNEQFF
DNA: TGTGCCTGGAGCGCCGCTAGCGGGGCGTACAATGAGCAGTTCTTC
J: TRBJ2-1
D: TRBD2
V: TRBV30
size: many

CDR3: CSVSIGANYGYTF
DNA: TGCAGCGTAAGCATCGGAGCTAACTATGGCTACACCTTC
J: TRBJ1-2
D: -
V: TRBV29-1
size: few

CDR3: CASSQSQGPYNEQFF
DNA: TGCGCCAGCAGCCAGAGCCAGGGCCCCTACAATGAGCAGTTCTTC
J: TRBJ2-1
D: -
V: TRBV4-3
size: -

CDR3: CASSLWRSTGELFF
DNA: TGTGCCAGCAGCTTATGGCGGTCCACCGGGGAGCTGTTTTTT
J: TRBJ2-2
D: -
V: TRBV7-2
size: -

CDR3: CASSSSDRVYEQYF
DNA: TGTGCCAGCAGTTCCTCGGACAGGGTTTACGAGCAGTACTTC
J: TRBJ2-7
D: TRBD1
V: TRBV28
size: -

CDR3: CASSFDREAYEQYF
DNA: TGCGCCAGCAGCTTCGACAGGGAAGCCTACGAGCAGTACTTC
J: TRBJ2-7
D: TRBD1
V: TRBV5-1
size: few

CDR3: CASSSLESSLSTDTQYF
DNA: TGTGCCAGCAGCTCCCTCGAGTCTTCCCTAAGCACAGATACGCAGTATTTT
J: TRBJ2-3
D: -
V: TRBV11-1
size: -

CDR3: CASSLVAGDNEKLFF
DNA: TGCGCCAGCAGCTTGGTGGCAGGAGATAATGAAAAACTGTTTTTT
J: TRBJ1-4
D: -
V: TRBV5-1
size: few

CDR3: CASSPDFPTDTQYF
DNA: TGTGCCAGCAGCCCGGACTTCCCCACAGATACGCAGTATTTT
J: TRBJ2-3
D: -
V: TRBV12-3/TRBV12-4
size: few

CDR3: CASSSRTAGANVLTF
DNA: TGTGCCAGCAGCTCGCGGACAGCTGGGGCCAACGTCCTGACTTTC
J: TRBJ2-6
D: -
V: TRBV5-5
size: few

CDR3: CASSFGLWASTYNEQFF
DNA: TGTGCCAGCAGTTTCGGCCTCTGGGCGTCTACCTACAATGAGCAGTTCTTC
J: TRBJ2-1
D: -
V: TRBV12-3/TRBV12-4
size: -

CDR3: CSAYVGGLEQFF
DNA: TGCAGTGCCTACGTCGGGGGTTTGGAGCAGTTCTTC
J: TRBJ2-1
D: -
V: TRBV20-1
size: -

CDR3: CASSLAVLGSYNEQFF
DNA: TGCGCCAGCAGCTTGGCCGTATTAGGGTCCTACAATGAGCAGTTCTTC
J: TRBJ2-1
D: -
V: TRBV5-1
size: -